Sequencing of this TCR beta chain was carried out in a study of robustness of blood B and T cell sequencing (dated by TCRdb to the late 2010s). About the full investigation: The goal of the study was to figure out the amount of peripheral blood required to reliably characterize the TCRbeta and IgG repertoires of an individual. As technical replicates, two replicate TCRbeta cDNA libraries were prepared from one shared RNA pool derived from a single 10 ml draw. Each of the ten or so independently drawn blood samples had its TCRbeta and IgG repertoires measured. The study at large found these results: EDTA tubes required immediate fractionation, limiting use in multi-site collections. Every single 10 ml sample contained the 1,000 most abundant TCRbeta clonotypes from the pooled draws. When technical replicate libraries were compared, around 94% of the top 10,000 TCRbeta clonotypes in one library also turned up in the other. TCRbeta rarefaction curves did not fully plateau, suggesting under-sequencing or many low-abundance clonotypes. Overlap of rare TCRbeta clonotypes did not improve with pooling tubes, implying much larger blood volumes would be needed to capture them. When 3 or 4 tubes (about 26-40 ml blood) were combined, saturation was approached in coverage of the top 10,000 TCRbeta clonotypes. One pair of TCRbeta libraries showed evidence of cross-contamination, likely from batch processing; the shared UMI-sequence pairs were removed.

The CDR3 runs 16 residues from the cysteine to the phenylalanine. Only the CDR3 portion is preserved as DNA: 48 bases, with reading frame beginning at the first base. V is clipped by 5 bases and J by 0 bases, and the sequence between their germline boundaries is 15 bases long. CDR1 and CDR2 are read off the germline V gene as SGHTA and FQGTGA. The library was made by PCR. Sequencing took place on an Illumina MiSeq. cDNA was made using SMARTScribe reverse transcriptase and a 5' template-switch oligo that added a universal priming site. The template-switch oligo carried a 12-nucleotide random unique molecular identifier (UMI) that tagged each cDNA molecule. Chain-specific reverse primers targeted TCRbeta transcripts during reverse transcription. Leftover template-switch adapters were removed by uracil DNA glycosylase treatment, and cDNA was purified using a Qiagen MinElute kit. For the first PCR, approximately 25 cycles were run with KAPA HiFi HotStart ReadyMix and step-out primers, split across four 50 ul reactions. Products of the first-round PCR were gel-purified before additional amplification. Illumina Nextera adapters were attached in a second roughly 8-cycle PCR, after which libraries were purified and pooled. The UMI barcode for each TCRbeta molecule was captured by a 50-nucleotide 5' read. The paper's data handling went like this. Reads were grouped by UMI into consensus reads using the MIGEC toolkit. PEAR was used to merge forward and reverse consensus reads into final reads. Identical UMI-sequence pairs shared across libraries were treated as cross-sample contamination and removed by a custom decontamination script. MIGMAP, a wrapper around IgBLAST, was used to carry out V(D)J assignment and CDR3 extraction. TCR clonotypes were defined by identical V gene, J gene and CDR3 amino acid sequence; CDR1 and CDR2 were not sequenced. TCRdb handled the public reads itself, with Q25 trimming in fastp and clone calling in MiXCR, and kept productive beta chains. Rows with one shared CDR3 protein collapse into an entry with the most common genes and DNA. These V and J calls are TCRdb output, not the study's own analysis. The sample table lists roughly 4,000 distinct CDR3 sequences, 45% to 60% of them with a count of one. Less than 30% of the sample comes from the top ten.

TCRbeta repertoires were measured from mRNA instead of genomic DNA, an approach that captures expressed receptors. Without cell sorting, buffy coat leukocytes were collected into Trizol, and RNA was extracted using the Direct-zol RNA MiniPrep Plus kit. To separate plasma, buffy coat and red blood cells, EDTA blood tubes were immediately centrifuged at 4 degrees C. Points on this clonotype: Its cognate antigen has yet to be identified. Per-base qualities were not stored, and no clone one base away is much larger.

Recombination joined TRBV7-3 with TRBJ2-3; possibly the D gene is TRBD1, per 5 matching bases. The clonotype originates from a human donor in good health. The sample consisted of peripheral blood. The CDR3 region: CASSLRGGSSTDTQYF. Read as DNA, the sequence is TGTGCCAGCAGCCTTAGGGGCGGCAGTAGCACAGATACGCAGTATTTT.